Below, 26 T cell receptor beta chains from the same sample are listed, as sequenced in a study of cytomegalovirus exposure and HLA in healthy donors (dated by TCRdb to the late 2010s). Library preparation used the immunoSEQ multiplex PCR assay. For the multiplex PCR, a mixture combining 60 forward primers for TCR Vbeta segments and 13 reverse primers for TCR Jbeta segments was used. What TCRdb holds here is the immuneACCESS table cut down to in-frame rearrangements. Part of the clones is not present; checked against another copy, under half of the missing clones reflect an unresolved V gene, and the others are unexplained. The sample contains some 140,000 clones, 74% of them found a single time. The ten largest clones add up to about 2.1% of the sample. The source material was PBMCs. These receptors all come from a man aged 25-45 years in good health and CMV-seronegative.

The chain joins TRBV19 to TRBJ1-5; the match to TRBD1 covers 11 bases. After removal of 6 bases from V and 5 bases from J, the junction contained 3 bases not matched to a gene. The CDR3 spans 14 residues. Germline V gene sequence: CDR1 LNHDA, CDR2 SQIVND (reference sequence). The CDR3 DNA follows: TGTGCCAGTAGCGGACAGGGGGCATATCAGCCCCAGCATTTT. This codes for CASSGQGAYQPQHF.

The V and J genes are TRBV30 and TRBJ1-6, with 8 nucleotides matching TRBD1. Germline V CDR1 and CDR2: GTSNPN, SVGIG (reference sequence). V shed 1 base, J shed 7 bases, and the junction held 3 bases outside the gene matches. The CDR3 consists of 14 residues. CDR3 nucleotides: TGTGCCTGGAGTGAAGGACAGGGAAATTCACCCCTCCACTTT. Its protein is CAWSEGQGNSPLHF.

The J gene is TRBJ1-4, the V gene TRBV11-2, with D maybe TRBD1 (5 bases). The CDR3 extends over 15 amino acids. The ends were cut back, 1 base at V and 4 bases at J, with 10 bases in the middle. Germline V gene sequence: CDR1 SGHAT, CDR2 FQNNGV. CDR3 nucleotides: TGTGCCAGCAGCTTAGGGTCAGGGTTTAATGAAAAACTGTTTTTT. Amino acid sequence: CASSLGSGFNEKLFF.

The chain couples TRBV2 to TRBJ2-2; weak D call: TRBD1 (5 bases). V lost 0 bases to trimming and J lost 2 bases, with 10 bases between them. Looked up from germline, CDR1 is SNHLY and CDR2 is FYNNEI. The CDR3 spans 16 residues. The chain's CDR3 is CASSEAVTVNTGELFF. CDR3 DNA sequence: TGTGCCAGCAGTGAAGCGGTGACAGTCAACACCGGGGAGCTGTTTTTT.

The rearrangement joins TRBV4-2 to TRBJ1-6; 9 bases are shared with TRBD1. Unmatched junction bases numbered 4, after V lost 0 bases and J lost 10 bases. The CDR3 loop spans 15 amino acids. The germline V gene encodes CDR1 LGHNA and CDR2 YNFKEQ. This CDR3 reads CASSQEGTGTSPLHF. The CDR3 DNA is TGTGCCAGCAGCCAAGAAGGGACAGGGACCTCACCCCTCCACTTT.

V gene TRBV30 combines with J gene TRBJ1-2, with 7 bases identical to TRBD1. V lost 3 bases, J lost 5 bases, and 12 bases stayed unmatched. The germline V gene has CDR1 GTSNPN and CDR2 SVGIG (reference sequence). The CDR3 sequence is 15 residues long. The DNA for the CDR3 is TGTGCCTGGAGCCAGAGCCCGACAGGGTTTTATGGCTACACCTTC. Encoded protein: CAWSQSPTGFYGYTF. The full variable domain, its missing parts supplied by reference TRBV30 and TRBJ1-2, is SQTIHQWPATLVQPVGSPLSLECTVEGTSNPNLYWYRQAAGRGLQLLFYSVGIGQISSEVPQNLSASRPQDRQFILSSKKLLLSDSGFYLCAWSQSPTGFYGYTFGSGTRLTVV.

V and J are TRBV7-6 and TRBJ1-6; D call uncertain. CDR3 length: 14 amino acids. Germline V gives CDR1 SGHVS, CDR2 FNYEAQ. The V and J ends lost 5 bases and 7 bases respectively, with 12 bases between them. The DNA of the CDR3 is TGTGCCAGCAGCCACCGAGATCCCAATTCACCCCTCCACTTT. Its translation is CASSHRDPNSPLHF.

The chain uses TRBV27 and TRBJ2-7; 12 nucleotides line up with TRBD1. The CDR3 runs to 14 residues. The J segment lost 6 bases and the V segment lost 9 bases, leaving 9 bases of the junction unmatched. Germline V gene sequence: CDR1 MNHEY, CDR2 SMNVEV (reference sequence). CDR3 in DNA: TGTGCCAGTACCCGGGGACAGGGGGCTTTCGAGCAGTACTTC. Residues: CASTRGQGAFEQYF.

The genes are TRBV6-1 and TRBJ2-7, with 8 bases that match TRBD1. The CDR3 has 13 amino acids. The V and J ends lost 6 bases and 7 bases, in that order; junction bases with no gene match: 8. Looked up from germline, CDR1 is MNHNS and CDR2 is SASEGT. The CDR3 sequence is CASRPDRGGEQYF. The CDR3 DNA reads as TGTGCCAGCAGACCCGACAGGGGCGGGGAGCAGTACTTC.

The CDR3 is CASSLAAGWDSKNTEAFF. For the CDR3, the DNA is TGTGCCAGCAGCTTGGCCGCGGGATGGGACAGTAAGAACACTGAAGCTTTCTTT. The chain carries TRBV5-4 and TRBJ1-1; 7 nucleotides line up with TRBD1. The CDR3 sequence is 18 residues long. In germline, CDR1 is SGHNT, CDR2 YYREEE (reference sequence). The V gene end was trimmed by 0 bases and the J gene end by 1 base; junction bases not matched to a gene: 12.

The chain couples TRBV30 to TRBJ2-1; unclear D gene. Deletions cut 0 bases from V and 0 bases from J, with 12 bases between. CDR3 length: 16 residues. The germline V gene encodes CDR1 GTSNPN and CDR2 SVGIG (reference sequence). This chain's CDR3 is CAWSVKRYSSYNEQFF. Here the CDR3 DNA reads TGTGCCTGGAGTGTAAAACGGTACAGCTCCTACAATGAGCAGTTCTTC.

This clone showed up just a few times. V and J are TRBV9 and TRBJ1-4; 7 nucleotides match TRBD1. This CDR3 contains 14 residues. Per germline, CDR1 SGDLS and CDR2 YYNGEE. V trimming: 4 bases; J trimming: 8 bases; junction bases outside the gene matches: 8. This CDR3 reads CASSPRQGGEKLFF. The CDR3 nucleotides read TGTGCCAGCAGCCCGAGACAGGGCGGCGAAAAACTGTTTTTT. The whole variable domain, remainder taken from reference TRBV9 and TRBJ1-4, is DSGVTQTPKHLITATGQRVTLRCSPRSGDLSVYWYQQSLDQGLQFLIQYYNGEERAKGNILERFSAQQFPDLHSELNLSSLELGDSALYFCASSPRQGGEKLFFGSGTQLSVL.

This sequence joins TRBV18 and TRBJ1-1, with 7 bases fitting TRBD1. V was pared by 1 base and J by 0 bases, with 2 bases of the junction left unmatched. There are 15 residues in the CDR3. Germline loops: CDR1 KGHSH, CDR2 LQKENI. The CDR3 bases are TGTGCCAGCTCACCACAGGGACAGATGAACACTGAAGCTTTCTTT. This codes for CASSPQGQMNTEAFF. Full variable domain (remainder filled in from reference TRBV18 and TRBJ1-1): NAGVMQNPRHLVRRRGQEARLRCSPMKGHSHVYWYRQLPEEGLKFMVYLQKENIIDESGMPKERFSAEFPKEGPSILRIQQVVRGDSAAYFCASSPQGQMNTEAFFGQGTRLTVV.

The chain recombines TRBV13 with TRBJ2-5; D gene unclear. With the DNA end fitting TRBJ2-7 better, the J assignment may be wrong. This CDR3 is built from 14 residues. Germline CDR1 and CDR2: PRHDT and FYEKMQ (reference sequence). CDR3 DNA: TGTGCCAGCAGCCCAGGTAGGCGCTCCTACGAGCAGTACTTC. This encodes CASSPGRRSYEQYF.

The CDR3 spells CASSEQGKDLWYEQYF. The CDR3, as DNA: TGTGCCAGCAGTGAACAGGGAAAGGACCTTTGGTACGAGCAGTACTTC. The chain has TRBV25-1 and TRBJ2-7, with D possibly TRBD1 on 5 matching bases. V lost 2 bases and J lost 4, with 18 bases in between. This CDR3 contains 16 residues. CDR1 is MGHDK, CDR2 SYGVNS, per germline.

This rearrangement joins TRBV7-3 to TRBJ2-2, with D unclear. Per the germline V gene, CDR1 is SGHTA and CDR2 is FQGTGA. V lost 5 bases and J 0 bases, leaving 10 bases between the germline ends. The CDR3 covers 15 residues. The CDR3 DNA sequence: TGTGCCAGCAGCAGTACTCGGGCGAACACCGGGGAGCTGTTTTTT. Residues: CASSSTRANTGELFF.

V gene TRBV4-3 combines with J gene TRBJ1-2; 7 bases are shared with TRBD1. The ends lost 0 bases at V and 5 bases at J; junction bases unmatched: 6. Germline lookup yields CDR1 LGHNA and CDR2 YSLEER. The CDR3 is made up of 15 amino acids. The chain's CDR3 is CASSQERGGGYGYTF. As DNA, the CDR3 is TGCGCCAGCAGCCAAGAAAGAGGGGGCGGGTATGGCTACACCTTC.

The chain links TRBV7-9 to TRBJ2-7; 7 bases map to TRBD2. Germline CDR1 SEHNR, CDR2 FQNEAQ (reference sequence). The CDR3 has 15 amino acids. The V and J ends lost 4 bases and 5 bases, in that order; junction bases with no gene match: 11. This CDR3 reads CASSYSGTMQDEQYF. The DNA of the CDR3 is TGTGCCAGCAGCTACTCCGGGACTATGCAGGACGAGCAGTACTTC. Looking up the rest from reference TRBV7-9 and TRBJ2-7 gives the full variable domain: DTGVSQNPRHKITKRGQNVTFRCDPISEHNRLYWYRQTLGQGPEFLTYFQNEAQLEKSRLLSDRFSAERPKGSFSTLEIQRTEQGDSAMYLCASSYSGTMQDEQYFGPGTRLTVT.

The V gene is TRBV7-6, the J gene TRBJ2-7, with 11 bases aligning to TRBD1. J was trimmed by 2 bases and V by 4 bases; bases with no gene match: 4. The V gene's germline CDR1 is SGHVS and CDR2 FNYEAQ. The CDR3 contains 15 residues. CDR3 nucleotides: TGTGCCAGCAGCTCGAGGGACAGGGGGGCCTACGAGCAGTACTTC. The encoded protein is CASSSRDRGAYEQYF. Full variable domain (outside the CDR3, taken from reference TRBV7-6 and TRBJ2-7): GAGVSQSPRYKVTKRGQDVALRCDPISGHVSLYWYRQALGQGPEFLTYFNYEAQQDKSGLPNDRFSAERPEGSISTLTIQRTEQRDSAMYRCASSSRDRGAYEQYFGPGTRLTVT.

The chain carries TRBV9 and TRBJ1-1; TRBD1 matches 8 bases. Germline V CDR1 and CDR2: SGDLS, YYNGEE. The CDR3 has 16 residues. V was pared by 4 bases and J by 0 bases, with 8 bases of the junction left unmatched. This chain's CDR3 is CASSMTGAPMNTEAFF. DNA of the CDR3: TGTGCCAGCAGCATGACAGGGGCCCCCATGAACACTGAAGCTTTCTTT.

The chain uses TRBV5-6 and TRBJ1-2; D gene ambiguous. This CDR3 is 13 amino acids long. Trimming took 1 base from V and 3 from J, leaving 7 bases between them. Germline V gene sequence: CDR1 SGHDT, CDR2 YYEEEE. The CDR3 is CASSLSGHYGYTF. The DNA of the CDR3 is TGTGCCAGCAGCTTGTCAGGCCACTATGGCTACACCTTC. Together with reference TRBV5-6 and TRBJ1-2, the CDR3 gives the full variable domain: DAGVTQSPTHLIKTRGQQVTLRCSPKSGHDTVSWYQQALGQGPQFIFQYYEEEERQRGNFPDRFSGHQFPNYSSELNVNALLLGDSALYLCASSLSGHYGYTFGSGTRLTVV.

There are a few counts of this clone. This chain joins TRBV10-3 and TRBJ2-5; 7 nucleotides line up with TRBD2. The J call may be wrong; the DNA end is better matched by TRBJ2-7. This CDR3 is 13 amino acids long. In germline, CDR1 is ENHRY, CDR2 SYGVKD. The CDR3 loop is CAISDGGSYEQYF. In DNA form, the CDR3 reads TGTGCCATCAGTGACGGGGGGTCCTACGAGCAGTACTTC.

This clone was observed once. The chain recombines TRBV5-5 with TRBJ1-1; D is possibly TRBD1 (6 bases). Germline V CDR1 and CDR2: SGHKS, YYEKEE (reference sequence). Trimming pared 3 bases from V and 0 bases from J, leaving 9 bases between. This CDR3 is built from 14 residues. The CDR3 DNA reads TGTGCCAGCAGCTGGACAGTTCTGAACACTGAAGCTTTCTTT. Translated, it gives CASSWTVLNTEAFF.

The CDR3 region is CASREQGGVNQPQHF. DNA of the CDR3: TGTGCCAGCAGAGAACAGGGAGGGGTTAATCAGCCCCAGCATTTT. The chain uses TRBV28 and TRBJ1-5; tentative D call: TRBD1 (6 bases). Germline CDR1 MDHEN, CDR2 SYDVKM. V was shortened by 6 bases and J by 4 bases, with 16 bases between the two germline ends. This CDR3 is built from 15 residues.

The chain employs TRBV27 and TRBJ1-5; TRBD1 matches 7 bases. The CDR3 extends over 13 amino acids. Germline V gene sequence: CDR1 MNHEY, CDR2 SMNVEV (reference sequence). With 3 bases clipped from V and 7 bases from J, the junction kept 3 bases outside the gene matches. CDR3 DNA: TGTGCCAGCAGTTTCACAGGGGAGCAGCCCCAGCATTTT. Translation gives CASSFTGEQPQHF.

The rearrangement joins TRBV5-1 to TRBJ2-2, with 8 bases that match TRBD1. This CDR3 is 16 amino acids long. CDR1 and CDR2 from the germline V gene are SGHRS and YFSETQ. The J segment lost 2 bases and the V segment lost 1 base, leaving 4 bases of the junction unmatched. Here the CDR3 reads CASSLQAGGNTGELFF. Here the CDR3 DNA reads TGCGCCAGCAGCTTGCAAGCAGGGGGCAACACCGGGGAGCTGTTTTTT.